One sample yielded the 10 T cell receptor beta chains listed below, sequenced in a study of cytomegalovirus exposure and HLA in healthy donors (dated by TCRdb to 2015 to 2018). Library method: the immunoSEQ multiplex PCR assay. The immuneACCESS repertoire file appears here via TCRdb, limited to in-frame rearrangements. These files lack a portion of the clones; in checked studies, under half of the deficit traces to unresolved V genes, and the cause of the others is not known. Here the sample has 75,000 to 95,000 clones; around 96% occur a single time. The ten largest clones add up to roughly 0.82% of the sample. Sequencing was carried out using PBMCs. These receptors were collected from a man younger than 35 in good health and CMV-seronegative.

This clone came up once. The chain is built from TRBV6-5 and TRBJ1-4; possible D gene TRBD1, 6 bases. This CDR3 comprises 15 residues. V lost 6 bases and J 5 bases, leaving 16 bases between the germline ends. Looked up from germline, CDR1 is MNHEY and CDR2 is SVGAGI. The CDR3 loop reads CASRRDPGQNEKLFF. The CDR3 DNA reads TGTGCCAGCAGACGCGACCCGGGACAAAATGAAAAACTGTTTTTT.

This chain uses TRBV15 with TRBJ2-7; 9 nucleotides agree with TRBD1. CDR3 length equals 16 residues. The germline CDR1 and CDR2 sequences are LNHNV and YYDKDF (reference sequence). The CDR3 coding sequence is TGTGCCACCAGCCGTAGGGGGACAGGGTACTCCTACAAGCAGTACGTC. This codes for CATSRRGTGYSYKQYV.

V and J are TRBV6-6 and TRBJ2-7, with a weak D call TRBD1 (5 bases). The CDR3 is 16 residues long. V lost 0 bases, J lost 0 bases, and 12 bases lay in between. The V gene's germline CDR1 is MNHNY and CDR2 SVGAGI (reference sequence). The chain's CDR3 is CASSYSTAPDSYEQYF. CDR3 nucleotides: TGTGCCAGCAGTTACTCGACAGCTCCTGACTCCTACGAGCAGTACTTC.

The table lists this clone with a count of one. The chain is built from TRBV18 and TRBJ2-2; D is ambiguous. The V end was cut by 2 bases, the J end by 2 bases, with 9 bases between. This CDR3 contains 15 residues. Germline V CDR1 and CDR2: KGHSH, LQKENI. CDR3 sequence reads: CASSPSLGNTGELFF. In DNA, the CDR3 is TGTGCCAGCTCACCAAGTCTAGGTAACACCGGGGAGCTGTTTTTT.

This chain joins TRBV2 and TRBJ2-3; D is uncertain. Trimming cost V 5 bases and J 3 bases, with 3 bases left between them. CDR1 and CDR2 from the germline V gene are SNHLY and FYNNEI. CDR3 length: 11 residues. CDR3 nucleotide sequence: TGTGCCAGCAGTCAAACAGATACGCAGTATTTT. Translated, it gives CASSQTDTQYF.

The rearrangement joins TRBV6-5 to TRBJ2-6; no clear D. The length of the CDR3 is 15 residues. In germline, CDR1 is MNHEY, CDR2 SVGAGI. The V end lost 2 bases, the J end lost 1 base, and 6 bases lay between the germline ends. Written as DNA, the CDR3 is TGTGCCAGCAGTTACGTCAGTTCTGGGGCCAACGTCCTGACTTTC. Its translation is CASSYVSSGANVLTF.

The V call is TRBV30, the J call TRBJ2-1, with 8 nucleotides matching TRBD2. CDR1 is GTSNPN, CDR2 SVGIG, per germline (reference sequence). This CDR3 comprises 18 residues. Trimming took 0 bases from V and 2 from J; bases not matched to a gene: 12. Here the CDR3 reads CAWSVYAGGTNTYNEQFF. In DNA form, the CDR3 reads TGTGCCTGGAGTGTTTACGCGGGAGGAACGAATACCTACAATGAGCAGTTCTTC.

The CDR3 spells CASSLSSARQETQYF. The CDR3 DNA follows: TGCGCCAGCAGCTTGAGTTCAGCGCGGCAAGAGACCCAGTACTTC. This chain links TRBV5-1 with TRBJ2-5; D is uncertain. The CDR3 has 15 amino acids. V gave up 1 base and J gave up 2 bases, with 12 bases separating them. CDR1 and CDR2 (germline): SGHRS, YFSETQ.

This clone was picked up a small number of times. The V call is TRBV27, the J call TRBJ2-3, with TRBD1 as a possible D gene (6 bases). Germline V CDR1 and CDR2: MNHEY, SMNVEV (reference sequence). The CDR3 runs to 17 residues. Trimming left V 6 bases short and J 0 bases short, with 19 bases between. CDR3 sequence: CASSLFGDTSSTDTQYF. In nucleotides, the CDR3 is TGTGCCAGCAGCTTGTTCGGGGACACTTCTAGCACAGATACGCAGTATTTT.

J is TRBJ2-1 and V is TRBV19; TRBD2 aligns across 9 bases. The CDR3 runs to 14 residues. Germline lookup yields CDR1 LNHDA and CDR2 SQIVND (reference sequence). V lost 11 bases and J lost 7; bases outside the gene matches: 12. As DNA, the CDR3 is TGTGCCTCAGCCGGGACTAGCATAGGAAATGAGCAGTTCTTC. Translated: CASAGTSIGNEQFF.